The present T cell receptor (beta chain) was sequenced within a study of T cell responses to AZD1222 COVID-19 vaccine. Study-wide results and caveats: Donors, mostly white British, included more females; clonal diversity was possibly underestimated.

Germline CDR1 and CDR2: SGHRS and YFSETQ. The CDR3 extends over 17 amino acids. V was pared by 4 bases and J by 0 bases, with 19 bases between. The assay was immunoSEQ multiplex PCR, and TCRdb's table has in-frame clones only and misses some. The table lists more than 85,000 clones, around nine tenths of them singletons. Concerning this clone itself: The antigen is unknown.

The gene calls are TRBV5-1 and TRBJ1-1, with D maybe TRBD1 (5 bases). Here the sequenced sample was peripheral blood, taken on day 0 of AZD1222 vaccination. The receptor's source is an adult in good health. DNA of the CDR3: TGCGCCAGCAGCCTAGGGACTAACAGCCTCATGAACACTGAAGCTTTCTTT. It specifies CASSLGTNSLMNTEAFF.